The clone carrying this TCR beta chain occurred a few times. Cohort allocation depended upon clinical history that participants reported. TCRdb's copy holds only in-frame clones and misses some; the assay was immunoSEQ multiplex PCR. The sample lists hundreds of thousands of clones; around 85% were seen once. The data were obtained in a study of blood T cell repertoires in COVID-19. As for the study in general: Acute-phase and convalescent COVID-19 samples originated in the United States, Italy and Spain.

The TCR was taken from a woman aged 45-60 years in a cohort exposed to, infected with or recovered from COVID-19 (not recorded which). Sequencing was performed on PBMCs or T cells enriched from blood (not recorded which).

The CDR3 DNA is TGTGCGACAGGGGGCGATTCACCCCTCCACTTT. Its protein product is CATGGDSPLHF. The chain couples TRBV3-1 (or the pseudogene TRBV3-2) to TRBJ1-6; 10 nucleotides line up with TRBD1. The CDR3 has 11 residues. The germline V gene encodes CDR1 LGHDT and CDR2 YNNKEL (reference sequence).